This is a list of T cell receptor beta chains from one sample in a study of shared clonotypes between healthy human individuals. Sequencing used immunoSEQ multiplex PCR; TCRdb keeps in-frame clones, though not all of them. The sample lists under 850,000 clones, roughly 92% occurring once. Sequencing input: naive CD8+ T cells sorted from blood. These receptors originate from a man aged 25-45 years in good health. CDR3s include the opening cysteine and the closing phenylalanine or tryptophan.

j_call v_call cdr3_aa
TRBJ1-2 TRBV7-9 CASSSVRGYGYTF
TRBJ2-3 TRBV5-4 CASSLSADTQYF
TRBJ1-1 TRBV5-6 CASSFLENTEAFF
TRBJ2-7 TRBV27 CASSSRDRVEQYF
TRBJ1-2 TRBV10-2 CASSEDLTRQGRRRGYTF
TRBJ2-1 TRBV7-9 CASSLASGGRAPAEQFF
TRBJ1-5 TRBV18 CASSLRQYNQPQHF
TRBJ2-3 TRBV27 CASSPRDRPTDTQYF
TRBJ1-5 TRBV7-3 CASSSKELQANQPQHF
TRBJ2-3 TRBV9 CASTGQGSTDTQYF
TRBJ2-7 TRBV27 CASRGRDSYEQYF
TRBJ1-5 TRBV7-2 CASSAMSASQPQHF
TRBJ2-5 TRBV9 CASSAEGLAVYATQYF
TRBJ1-2 TRBV14 CASSQLVSPHGYTF
TRBJ2-1 TRBV6-1 CASSESRTDAYNEQFF
TRBJ2-2 TRBV5-1 CASRIASTTGELFF
TRBJ2-1 TRBV7-6 CASSSGLAGLYNEQFF
TRBJ2-7 TRBV19 CASGDYEQYF
TRBJ2-7 TRBV7-9 CASSLKGDLTYEQYF
TRBJ1-5 TRBV7-9 CASSVDSSLSGNQPQHF
TRBJ2-3 TRBV28 CASSLRRTGILFTDTQYF
TRBJ2-7 TRBV11-2 CASSLGLGTYEQYF
TRBJ2-7 TRBV30 CAWRDRGPSEQYF
TRBJ2-7 TRBV2 CASSELKRGTYEQYF
TRBJ2-2 TRBV10-2 CASSESTQGGELFF
TRBJ1-2 TRBV7-9 CASSPVGDGYTF
TRBJ2-1 TRBV11-2 CASSHPGVEQFF
TRBJ2-6 TRBV7-9 CASSPKTGPHSGANVLTF
TRBJ2-7 TRBV28 CASSFRGNEQYF
TRBJ2-1 TRBV29-1 CSVDPRPGSSYNEQFF
TRBJ2-3 TRBV11-1 CASTLRTSGFDTQYF
TRBJ1-4 TRBV7-2 CASSLWGTGLGTNEKLFF
TRBJ2-1 TRBV9 CASSKGYNEQFF
TRBJ1-5 TRBV30 CAWNPAGGSQPQHF
TRBJ1-2 TRBV27 CASSLNDRAGYGYTF
TRBJ2-1 TRBV10-3 CAISVTSGSDNEQFF
TRBJ1-4 TRBV5-1 CASSLGSEINEKLFF
TRBJ2-2 TRBV7-9 CASSSNRDRATGELFF
TRBJ2-3 TRBV7-9 CASSYSWDTDTQYF
TRBJ2-7 TRBV30 CACRGSYEQYF
TRBJ2-7 TRBV19 CASSMSPGLAVGEQYF
TRBJ2-1 TRBV2 CASSGSYNEQFF
TRBJ2-2 TRBV28 CASSLSIVTGELFF
TRBJ2-2 TRBV7-9 CASSLVVNTGELFF
TRBJ2-4 TRBV30 CAWSVGFSVQYF
TRBJ2-7 TRBV5-4 CASSLVGGGRDGEQYF
TRBJ2-6 TRBV4-1 CASSQEGQRTGANVLTF
TRBJ2-7 TRBV6-1 CASSEFISGRYEQYF
TRBJ2-7 TRBV5-1 CASSLGRGSYEQYF
TRBJ2-7 TRBV27 CASSSRGRNEQYF
TRBJ1-2 TRBV6-5 CASSYSPGYYGYTF
TRBJ2-4 TRBV11-2 CASSPGEHHGAKNIQYF
TRBJ2-7 TRBV28 CASSINSGYEQYF
TRBJ2-7 TRBV28 CASSPTPYEQYF